This TCR beta chain was recorded in a study of OX40 agonist ivuxolimab in advanced cancers. Study as a whole: Every 2 weeks, patients got intravenous ivuxolimab at one of six dose levels (0.01-10 mg/kg). Study-wide results and caveats: Among the lowest peripheral clonal expansion occurred in 0.1-3.0 mg/kg partial responders. In CD8+ T cells, expanded clones were on average more numerous than in CD4+.

Assay used: immunoSEQ multiplex PCR; TCRdb lists only in-frame clones, some missing. In the table there are fewer than 130,000 clones, around 90% of which are singletons. As to this clone: What it recognizes is unknown.

Germline V CDR1 and CDR2: LGHNA, YSLEER. The CDR3 covers 17 residues. V lost 0 bases and J lost 4, with 19 bases in between. The sample consisted of CD4+ or CD8+ T cells sorted from blood, taken in a trial of the OX40 agonist ivuxolimab. This chain links TRBV4-3 with TRBJ2-7, with D possibly matching TRBD2 (7 bases). The sequence derives from an adult with an advanced solid tumor such as melanoma, head and neck, liver or kidney cancer. CDR3 region: CASSQDFSGEGNYEQYF. The CDR3, as DNA: TGCGCCAGCAGCCAAGATTTCTCAGGGGAGGGGAATTACGAGCAGTACTTC.